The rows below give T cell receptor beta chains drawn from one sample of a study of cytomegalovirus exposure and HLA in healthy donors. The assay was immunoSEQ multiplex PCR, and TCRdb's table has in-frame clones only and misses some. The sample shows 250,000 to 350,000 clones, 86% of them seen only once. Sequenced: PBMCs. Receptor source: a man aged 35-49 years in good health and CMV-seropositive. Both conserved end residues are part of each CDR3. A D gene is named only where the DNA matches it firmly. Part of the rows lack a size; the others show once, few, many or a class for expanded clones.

cdr3_nt: TGTGCCAGCAGGACAACGGGGTCAGATACGCAGTATTTT
cdr3_aa: CASRTTGSDTQYF
clone_size: .
d_call: .
j_call: TRBJ2-3
v_call: TRBV6-5

cdr3_nt: TGTGCCAGCAGCCCCCCCGAACTAGCGGGAGGGGGGGAGACCCAGTACTTC
cdr3_aa: CASSPPELAGGGETQYF
clone_size: once
d_call: TRBD2
j_call: TRBJ2-5
v_call: TRBV9

cdr3_nt: TGTGCCAGCAGCTTAGATCCGGGACAGGGTTCTCTCCGCCAAGAGACCCAGTACTTC
cdr3_aa: CASSLDPGQGSLRQETQYF
clone_size: .
d_call: TRBD1
j_call: TRBJ2-5
v_call: TRBV7-9

cdr3_nt: TGTGCCAGCAAATCGACAGGGGCCCCCTACGAGCAGTACTTC
cdr3_aa: CASKSTGAPYEQYF
clone_size: .
d_call: TRBD1
j_call: TRBJ2-7
v_call: TRBV6-1

cdr3_nt: TGTGCCAGCAGCCGAGGGACTAGCGGCCCTTTTGATGAGCAGTTCTTC
cdr3_aa: CASSRGTSGPFDEQFF
clone_size: .
d_call: TRBD2
j_call: TRBJ2-1
v_call: TRBV9

cdr3_nt: TGTGCCAGCAGTCTCCGGTGGGGGCTGGCGCACGAGCAGTACTTC
cdr3_aa: CASSLRWGLAHEQYF
clone_size: .
d_call: .
j_call: TRBJ2-7
v_call: TRBV28

cdr3_nt: TGTGCCAGTAAGCCCCAGAGCGGGCTCTCTAAGCCCCAGCATTTT
cdr3_aa: CASKPQSGLSKPQHF
clone_size: .
d_call: .
j_call: TRBJ1-5
v_call: TRBV19

cdr3_nt: TGCGCCAGCAGCTTGGCAGGGGATCCCGAGCAGTACTTC
cdr3_aa: CASSLAGDPEQYF
clone_size: .
d_call: .
j_call: TRBJ2-7
v_call: TRBV5-1

cdr3_nt: TGTGCCAGCTCACCACCGTCCAGCTTGGGGGGCGAGCAGTACTTC
cdr3_aa: CASSPPSSLGGEQYF
clone_size: .
d_call: .
j_call: TRBJ2-7
v_call: TRBV18

cdr3_nt: TGTGCCAGTAGTATAAGGACAGCCCGCAATCAGCCCCAGCATTTT
cdr3_aa: CASSIRTARNQPQHF
clone_size: .
d_call: .
j_call: TRBJ1-5
v_call: TRBV19

cdr3_nt: TGCGCCAGCAGCTTGGAGGCGGGATCCTTGGATACGCAGTATTTT
cdr3_aa: CASSLEAGSLDTQYF
clone_size: .
d_call: .
j_call: TRBJ2-3
v_call: TRBV5-1

cdr3_nt: TGTGCCAGCAGTTCGAAGACAGCCAACCTGAACACTGAAGCTTTCTTT
cdr3_aa: CASSSKTANLNTEAFF
clone_size: few
d_call: .
j_call: TRBJ1-1
v_call: TRBV27

cdr3_nt: TGTGCCAGCAGCTTAAGGGGGCTACCCTACGAGCAGTACTTC
cdr3_aa: CASSLRGLPYEQYF
clone_size: .
d_call: TRBD1
j_call: TRBJ2-7
v_call: TRBV5-4

cdr3_nt: TGTGCCATCAGTGAAGTAGGGGGGAACACTGAAGCTTTCTTT
cdr3_aa: CAISEVGGNTEAFF
clone_size: .
d_call: .
j_call: TRBJ1-1
v_call: TRBV10-3

cdr3_nt: TGTGCTAGTGGCGATAGCGGAGATACGCAGTATTTT
cdr3_aa: CASGDSGDTQYF
clone_size: .
d_call: .
j_call: TRBJ2-3
v_call: TRBV12-5

cdr3_nt: TGTGCCAGCAGTTCCCCGTCCCGGACAGGGGAAAAACTGTTTTTT
cdr3_aa: CASSSPSRTGEKLFF
clone_size: .
d_call: TRBD1
j_call: TRBJ1-4
v_call: TRBV27

cdr3_nt: TGCGCCAGCAGGACAGGAGGCAATGAGCAGTTCTTC
cdr3_aa: CASRTGGNEQFF
clone_size: .
d_call: .
j_call: TRBJ2-1
v_call: TRBV5-1

cdr3_nt: TGTGCCAGCAGTTTTTTTGGGACAGTTAGCAATGAGCAGTTCTTC
cdr3_aa: CASSFFGTVSNEQFF
clone_size: .
d_call: TRBD1
j_call: TRBJ2-1
v_call: TRBV28

cdr3_nt: TGTGCCAGCAGTTTAGTGGGCGCAGGGGGTTACAATGAGCAGTTCTTC
cdr3_aa: CASSLVGAGGYNEQFF
clone_size: .
d_call: TRBD1
j_call: TRBJ2-1
v_call: TRBV28

cdr3_nt: TGTGCCAGTACCCGCGACAGGGAGAATAGCAATCAGCCCCAGCATTTT
cdr3_aa: CASTRDRENSNQPQHF
clone_size: .
d_call: TRBD1
j_call: TRBJ1-5
v_call: TRBV19

cdr3_nt: TGTGCCAGCAGCTCCCGTGAGGGCCAAACAGATAATCAGCCCCAGCATTTT
cdr3_aa: CASSSREGQTDNQPQHF
clone_size: .
d_call: .
j_call: TRBJ1-5
v_call: TRBV7-2

cdr3_nt: TGTGCCAGCAGCCCTGGTCCGACTCGCGGGACAGATCACTATGGCTACACCTTC
cdr3_aa: CASSPGPTRGTDHYGYTF
clone_size: .
d_call: TRBD1
j_call: TRBJ1-2
v_call: TRBV5-4